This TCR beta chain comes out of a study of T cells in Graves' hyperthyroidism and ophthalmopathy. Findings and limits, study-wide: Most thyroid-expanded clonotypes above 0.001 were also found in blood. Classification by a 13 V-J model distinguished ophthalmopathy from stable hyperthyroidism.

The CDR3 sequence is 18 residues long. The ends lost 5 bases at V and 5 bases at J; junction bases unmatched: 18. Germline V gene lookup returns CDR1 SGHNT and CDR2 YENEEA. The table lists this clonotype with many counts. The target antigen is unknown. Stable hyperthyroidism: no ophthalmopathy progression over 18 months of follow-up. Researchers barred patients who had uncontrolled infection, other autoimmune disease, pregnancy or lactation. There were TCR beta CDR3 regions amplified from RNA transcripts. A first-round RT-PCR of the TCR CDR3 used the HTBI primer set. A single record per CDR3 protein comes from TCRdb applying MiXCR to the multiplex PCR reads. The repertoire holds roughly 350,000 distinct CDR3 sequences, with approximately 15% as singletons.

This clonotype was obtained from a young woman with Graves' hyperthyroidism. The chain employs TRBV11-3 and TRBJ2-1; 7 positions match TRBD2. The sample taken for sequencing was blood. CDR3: CASSQPREGRGVDNEQFF. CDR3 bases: TGTGCCAGCAGCCAACCCCGAGAGGGACGGGGGGTTGACAATGAGCAGTTCTTC.